These 30 T cell receptor beta chains were sequenced from one sample in a study of cytomegalovirus exposure and HLA in healthy donors. With 60 Vbeta and 13 Jbeta primers, the PCR was carried out. The table came from immunoSEQ multiplex PCR; TCRdb's copy has only in-frame clones and leaves some out. The sample includes approximately 50,000 clones, about 81% seen only once; the top ten take roughly 2.4%. The sample consisted of PBMCs. The origin of the receptors is a boy aged 10-17 years in good health and CMV-seropositive.

The rearrangement links TRBV7-3 to TRBJ2-3; tentative D call: TRBD1 (6 bases). The germline CDR1 and CDR2 sequences are SGHTA and FQGTGA. CDR3 length equals 15 residues. The V end was cut by 6 bases, the J end by 0 bases, with 13 bases between. This chain's CDR3 is CASSQQGASTDTQYF. CDR3 in DNA: TGTGCCAGCAGTCAACAGGGAGCTAGCACAGATACGCAGTATTTT.

There are a few counts of this clone. V is TRBV7-8 and J is TRBJ1-5; a possible D gene is TRBD1 (5 bases). The CDR3 extends over 14 amino acids. Germline V lookup: CDR1 SGHVS, CDR2 FQNEAQ. V dropped 5 bases and J dropped 2 bases, with 10 bases sitting between them. In DNA, the CDR3 is TGTGCCAGCAGCATCGGGGGTGGCAATCAGCCCCAGCATTTT. Its translation is CASSIGGGNQPQHF.

The chain links TRBV27 to TRBJ1-5; D gene ambiguous. CDR1 is MNHEY, CDR2 SMNVEV, per germline (reference sequence). The length of the CDR3 is 15 residues. Trimming took off 0 bases at V and 5 bases at J, with 11 bases between the two ends. CDR3 nucleotides: TGTGCCAGCAGTTTATCGGTGGTTAGTGATCAGCCCCAGCATTTT. This encodes CASSLSVVSDQPQHF.

The V call is TRBV7-3, the J call TRBJ1-6; D remains ambiguous. The length of the CDR3 is 13 residues. Trimming pared 4 bases from V and 7 bases from J, leaving 8 bases between. The germline V gene encodes CDR1 SGHTA and CDR2 FQGTGA. The CDR3, as DNA: TGTGCCAGCAGCTCCGGGTTCAATTCACCCCTCCACTTT. Protein: CASSSGFNSPLHF.

This chain uses TRBV9 with TRBJ2-2, with D unclear. V was pared by 7 bases and J by 1 base, with 11 bases between. This CDR3 has 14 amino acids. Germline assignment: CDR1 SGDLS and CDR2 YYNGEE. As DNA, the CDR3 is TGTGCCAGCGAGAGGCAGATGAACACCGGGGAGCTGTTTTTT. Translated, it gives CASERQMNTGELFF.

This clone was recorded once. This rearrangement joins TRBV2 to TRBJ1-6, with 9 bases matching TRBD1. The CDR3 totals 15 residues. J was trimmed by 8 bases and V by 8 bases; bases with no gene match: 10. Germline CDR1 reads SNHLY; CDR2 reads FYNNEI. The CDR3 region is CASRRGDRVYSPLHF. CDR3 nucleotide sequence: TGTGCCAGCCGGAGGGGGGACAGGGTTTATTCACCCCTCCACTTT.

The chain has TRBV6-1 and TRBJ2-7, with a tentative D call TRBD2 (6 bases). Germline CDR1 MNHNS, CDR2 SASEGT. The length of the CDR3 is 14 residues. Trimming stripped 0 bases from V and 3 bases from J, with 9 bases between. CDR3 sequence reads: CASSEAGLGYEQYF. Written as DNA, the CDR3 is TGTGCCAGCAGTGAAGCGGGACTCGGCTACGAGCAGTACTTC.

Remarks on this clone: The sample holds other DNA sequences that translate to the same CDR3. This chain connects TRBV7-9 to TRBJ2-1; no definite D call. The CDR3 totals 12 residues. The V gene lost 5 bases and the J gene lost 4 bases, with 6 bases spanning the gap. The V gene's germline CDR1 is SEHNR and CDR2 FQNEAQ (reference sequence). CDR3 sequence: CASSPTYNEQFF. The CDR3 DNA follows: TGTGCCAGCAGCCCTACGTACAATGAGCAGTTCTTC.

This CDR3 reads CASAHGQAYEQYF. The DNA for the CDR3 is TGTGCCAGCGCTCATGGGCAGGCCTACGAGCAGTACTTC. The J gene is TRBJ2-7, the V gene TRBV27; D gene ambiguous. The CDR3 is 13 amino acids. Between the trimmed V and J ends, which lost 8 bases and 2 bases, there was a span of 13 bases. Germline V CDR1 and CDR2: MNHEY, SMNVEV (reference sequence).

The V gene is TRBV5-5, the J gene TRBJ2-1; TRBD2 aligns across 8 bases. The J segment lost 3 bases and the V segment lost 4 bases, leaving 9 bases of the junction unmatched. This CDR3 comprises 16 residues. Germline CDR1 SGHKS, CDR2 YYEKEE (reference sequence). The CDR3 sequence is CASSGLSGGIYNEQFF. The DNA of the CDR3 is TGTGCCAGCAGCGGCCTCAGCGGGGGAATCTACAATGAGCAGTTCTTC.

The rearrangement links TRBV27 to TRBJ2-5; the match to TRBD1 covers 11 bases. From germline, CDR1 is MNHEY and CDR2 SMNVEV (reference sequence). CDR3 size: 14 residues. V was clipped by 8 bases and J by 4 bases; unmatched bases: 6. CDR3 DNA sequence: TGTGCCAGCCGGACAGGGGGCTTGAGAGAGACCCAGTACTTC. This translates into CASRTGGLRETQYF.

As DNA, the CDR3 is TGCGCCAGCAGCCTTCACATGAACACTGAAGCTTTCTTT. This encodes CASSLHMNTEAFF. V is TRBV4-1 and J is TRBJ1-1; D gene unclear. The CDR3 sequence is 13 residues long. CDR1 MGHRA and CDR2 YSYEKL come from the germline V gene. Trimming stripped 4 bases from V and 0 bases from J, with 6 bases between.

The chain combines TRBV10-3 with TRBJ2-5; 7 bases are a match to TRBD2. The CDR3 contains 14 residues. The germline V gene encodes CDR1 ENHRY and CDR2 SYGVKD. After removal of 4 bases from V and 5 bases from J, the junction contained 7 bases not matched to a gene. The CDR3 DNA follows: TGTGCCATCAGTGCGGGGCAGGGAGGGGAGACCCAGTACTTC. Its translation is CAISAGQGGETQYF.

The chain uses TRBV20-1 and TRBJ1-1; 7 nucleotides align to TRBD1. CDR3 size: 11 residues. Unmatched junction bases numbered 3, after V lost 5 bases and J lost 6 bases. Looked up from germline, CDR1 is DFQATT and CDR2 is SNEGSKA (reference sequence). The DNA of the CDR3 is TGCAGTGCTCGACAGGGCGCTGAAGCTTTCTTT. Protein product: CSARQGAEAFF.

CDR3 residues: CASSYIRGNYEQYF. The CDR3 region has the DNA TGTGCCAGCAGTTACATCCGGGGGAACTACGAGCAGTACTTC. This rearrangement joins TRBV6-6 to TRBJ2-7; D might be TRBD2 (6 bases). In germline, CDR1 is MNHNY, CDR2 SVGAGI (reference sequence). Trimming took off 2 bases at V and 3 bases at J, with 11 bases between the two ends. This CDR3 region has 14 residues.

This chain links TRBV19 with TRBJ2-5, with D tentatively TRBD1 (5 bases). This CDR3 region has 15 residues. Looked up from germline, CDR1 is LNHDA and CDR2 is SQIVND (reference sequence). The germline V and J ends were trimmed by 6 bases and 2 bases, with 16 bases remaining between them. The CDR3 sequence: CASRNPLTGQETQYF. The CDR3 DNA follows: TGTGCCAGTAGGAACCCCCTCACAGGACAAGAGACCCAGTACTTC.

The sample holds one count of this clone. The rearrangement joins TRBV11-2 to TRBJ2-1; TRBD2 aligns across 8 bases. V dropped 3 bases and J dropped 4; count of bases not matched to a gene: 8. This CDR3 is 16 amino acids long. CDR1 is SGHAT, CDR2 FQNNGV, per germline. The CDR3 loop reads CASSFWFAGGYNEQFF. The CDR3, as DNA: TGTGCCAGCAGCTTTTGGTTCGCGGGGGGATACAATGAGCAGTTCTTC. The variable domain in full, completed from reference TRBV11-2 and TRBJ2-1, reads EAGVAQSPRYKIIEKRQSVAFWCNPISGHATLYWYQQILGQGPKLLIQFQNNGVVDDSQLPKDRFSAERLKGVDSTLKIQPAKLEDSAVYLCASSFWFAGGYNEQFFGPGTRLTVL.

This sequence joins TRBV4-2 and TRBJ1-2; 8 bases map to TRBD1. After removal of 1 base from V and 7 bases from J, the junction contained 8 bases not matched to a gene. The CDR3 has 15 amino acids. Germline CDR1 is LGHNA and CDR2 is YNFKEQ. Written as DNA, the CDR3 is TGTGCCAGCAGCCAAGCGTATGGACAGGGTGGTGGCTACACCTTC. Translation gives CASSQAYGQGGGYTF.

CDR3 amino acids: CASSASTGGLGYTF. As DNA, the CDR3 is TGTGCCAGCAGCGCATCGACAGGGGGCTTAGGCTACACCTTC. The chain employs TRBV7-8 and TRBJ1-2; 10 bases fit TRBD1. V dropped 5 bases and J dropped 8; count of bases not matched to a gene: 8. There are 14 residues in the CDR3. Per germline, CDR1 SGHVS and CDR2 FQNEAQ.

The chain combines TRBV25-1 with TRBJ1-2; 7 bases are a match to TRBD1. The CDR3 loop spans 15 amino acids. V shed 8 bases, J shed 2 bases, and the junction held 11 bases outside the gene matches. The germline gives CDR1 MGHDK, CDR2 SYGVNS. The CDR3 loop reads CASWAQGPPNYGYTF. Here the CDR3 DNA reads TGTGCCAGCTGGGCACAGGGGCCGCCGAACTATGGCTACACCTTC.

This clone has more than one count but fewer than ten. This chain connects TRBV6-5 to TRBJ1-1; D may be TRBD1 (5 bases). Germline V gene lookup returns CDR1 MNHEY and CDR2 SVGAGI. This CDR3 is built from 12 residues. Trimming cost V 5 bases and J 7 bases, with 11 bases left between them. In DNA, the CDR3 is TGTGCCAGCAGTGCCAGGGTTGTTGAAGCTTTCTTT. It codes for CASSARVVEAFF.

The chain is built from TRBV10-2 and TRBJ1-6; D is undetermined. V shed 3 bases and J shed 0 bases, with 9 bases lying between them. CDR1 and CDR2 from the germline V gene are WSHSY and SAAADI. This CDR3 has 16 residues. CDR3 in DNA: TGCGCCAGCAGTGACCGGGAGAGCTCCTATAATTCACCCCTCCACTTT. This translates into CASSDRESSYNSPLHF.

As DNA, the CDR3 is TGTGCCAGCAGCAAAGGGACAGACTACAATGAGCAGTTCTTC. Protein sequence: CASSKGTDYNEQFF. V and J are TRBV7-4 and TRBJ2-1; 7 nucleotides agree with TRBD1. Germline V lookup: CDR1 SGHVT, CDR2 SQSDAQ. The CDR3 is made up of 14 amino acids. The V gene end was trimmed by 5 bases and the J gene end by 3 bases; junction bases not matched to a gene: 4.

The V call is TRBV9, the J call TRBJ1-4, with 9 bases aligning to TRBD1. Per the germline V gene, CDR1 is SGDLS and CDR2 is YYNGEE. Trimming at V came to 0 bases and at J to 8 bases, leaving 5 bases not matched to a gene. This CDR3 contains 15 residues. Here the CDR3 DNA reads TGTGCCAGCAGCGTAGCGGGACAGGGACGGGAAAAACTGTTTTTT. It specifies CASSVAGQGREKLFF.

This clone was observed a few times. The chain has TRBV7-2 and TRBJ1-3; 8 nucleotides agree with TRBD1. Germline CDR1 reads SGHTA; CDR2 reads FQGNSA. CDR3 length equals 17 residues. V was clipped by 2 bases and J by 7 bases; unmatched bases: 13. CDR3 sequence (DNA): TGTGCCAGCAGCTTAAAGTCCGGGCAGGGGGCTTGGAACACCATATATTTT. Translated, it gives CASSLKSGQGAWNTIYF.

This chain connects TRBV15 to TRBJ2-5; D is unclear. The better agreement between TRBJ2-7 and the DNA end casts doubt on the J call. CDR1 and CDR2 from the germline V gene are LNHNV and YYDKDF (reference sequence). The CDR3 covers 13 residues. The CDR3 protein is CATSLTDWYEQYF. The CDR3 nucleotides are TGTGCCACCAGCTTGACCGACTGGTACGAGCAGTACTTC.

The chain carries TRBV11-2 and TRBJ2-3, with a weak D call TRBD1 (6 bases). Germline-derived CDR1 and CDR2 are SGHAT and FQNNGV. Trimming took 5 bases from V and 5 from J, leaving 20 bases between them. CDR3 length: 16 residues. The DNA for the CDR3 is TGTGCCAGCAGCCAAAGCGGACAGCTACAGCTAGATACGCAGTATTTT. Residues: CASSQSGQLQLDTQYF.

The J gene is TRBJ2-3, the V gene TRBV6-1; TRBD2 matches at 9 bases. This CDR3 is 18 amino acids long. Germline CDR1 MNHNS, CDR2 SASEGT. The J segment lost 2 bases and the V segment lost 2 bases, leaving 11 bases of the junction unmatched. The CDR3 DNA is TGTGCCAGCAGTGAACCCTACCGGACTAGCGCAGACACAGATACGCAGTATTTT. This translates into CASSEPYRTSADTDTQYF.

The chain recombines TRBV4-1 with TRBJ2-7; possible D gene TRBD1, 6 bases. Germline CDR1 reads MGHRA; CDR2 reads YSYEKL. CDR3 size: 15 residues. V was trimmed by 5 bases and J by 3 bases, leaving 17 bases between them. CDR3 bases: TGCGCCAGCAGCGGGCAGGGGATAGGTGGCTACGAGCAGTACTTC. It is translated as CASSGQGIGGYEQYF.

This chain connects TRBV11-2 to TRBJ1-1; D is uncertain. The V gene lost 5 bases and the J gene lost 11 bases, with 9 bases spanning the gap. This CDR3 spans 10 amino acids. Germline V gene data show CDR1 as SGHAT and CDR2 as FQNNGV. The CDR3 protein is CASSAYKAFF. DNA of the CDR3: TGTGCCAGCAGCGCCTATAAGGCTTTCTTT.